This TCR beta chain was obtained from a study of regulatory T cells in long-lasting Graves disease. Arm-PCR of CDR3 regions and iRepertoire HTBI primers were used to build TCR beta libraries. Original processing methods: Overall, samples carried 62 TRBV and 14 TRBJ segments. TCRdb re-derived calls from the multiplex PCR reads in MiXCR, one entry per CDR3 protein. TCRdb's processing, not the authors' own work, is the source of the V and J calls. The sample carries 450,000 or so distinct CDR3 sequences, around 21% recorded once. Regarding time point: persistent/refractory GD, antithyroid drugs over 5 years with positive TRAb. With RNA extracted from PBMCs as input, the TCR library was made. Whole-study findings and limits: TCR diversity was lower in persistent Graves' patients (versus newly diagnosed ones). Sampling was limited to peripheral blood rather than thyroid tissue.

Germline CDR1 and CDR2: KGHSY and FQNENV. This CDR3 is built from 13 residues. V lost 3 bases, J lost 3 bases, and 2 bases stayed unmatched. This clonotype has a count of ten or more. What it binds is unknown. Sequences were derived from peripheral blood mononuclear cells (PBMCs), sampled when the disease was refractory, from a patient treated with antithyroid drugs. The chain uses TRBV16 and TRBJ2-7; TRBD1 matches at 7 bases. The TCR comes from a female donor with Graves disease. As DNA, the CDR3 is TGTGCCAGCAGCCAGGGACAGAGCTACGAGCAGTACTTC. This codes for CASSQGQSYEQYF.